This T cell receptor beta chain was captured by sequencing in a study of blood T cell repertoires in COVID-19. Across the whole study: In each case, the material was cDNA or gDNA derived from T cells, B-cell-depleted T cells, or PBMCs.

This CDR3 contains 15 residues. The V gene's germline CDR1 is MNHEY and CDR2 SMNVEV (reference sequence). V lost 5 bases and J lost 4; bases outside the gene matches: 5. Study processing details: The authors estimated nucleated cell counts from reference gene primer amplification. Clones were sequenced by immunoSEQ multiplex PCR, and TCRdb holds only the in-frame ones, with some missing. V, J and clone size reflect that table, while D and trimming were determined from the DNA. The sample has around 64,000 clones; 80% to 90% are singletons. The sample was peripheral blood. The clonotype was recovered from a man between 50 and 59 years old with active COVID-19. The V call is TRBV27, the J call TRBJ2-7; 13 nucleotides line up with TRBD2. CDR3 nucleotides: TGTGCCAGCAGTCCACGGACTAGCGGGGGATACGAGCAGTACTTC. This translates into CASSPRTSGGYEQYF.